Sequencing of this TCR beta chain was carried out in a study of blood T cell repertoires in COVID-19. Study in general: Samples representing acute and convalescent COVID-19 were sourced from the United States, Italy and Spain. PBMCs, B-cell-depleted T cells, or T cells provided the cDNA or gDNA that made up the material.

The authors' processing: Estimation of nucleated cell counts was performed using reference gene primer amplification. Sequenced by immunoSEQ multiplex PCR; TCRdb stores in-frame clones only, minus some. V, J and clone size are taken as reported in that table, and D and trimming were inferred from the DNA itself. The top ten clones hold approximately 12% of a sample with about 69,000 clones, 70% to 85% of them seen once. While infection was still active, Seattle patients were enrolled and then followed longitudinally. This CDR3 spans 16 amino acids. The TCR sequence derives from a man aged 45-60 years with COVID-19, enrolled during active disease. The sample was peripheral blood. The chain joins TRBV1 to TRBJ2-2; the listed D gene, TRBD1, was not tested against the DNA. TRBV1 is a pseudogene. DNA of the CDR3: TGCACCAGCAGCCACAGACGGACAGCCAACACCGGGGAGCTGTTTTTT. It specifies CTSSHRRTANTGELFF.